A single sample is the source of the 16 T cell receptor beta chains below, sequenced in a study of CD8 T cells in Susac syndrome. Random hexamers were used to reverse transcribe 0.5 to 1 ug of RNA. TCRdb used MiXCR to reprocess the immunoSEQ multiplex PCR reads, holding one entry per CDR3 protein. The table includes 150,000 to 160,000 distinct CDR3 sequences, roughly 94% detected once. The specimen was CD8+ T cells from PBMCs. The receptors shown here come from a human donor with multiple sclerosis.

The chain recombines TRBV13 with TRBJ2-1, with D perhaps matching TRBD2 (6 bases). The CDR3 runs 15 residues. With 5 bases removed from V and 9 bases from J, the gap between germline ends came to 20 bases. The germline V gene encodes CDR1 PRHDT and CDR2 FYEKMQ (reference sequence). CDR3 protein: CASSKRRGISSEQFF. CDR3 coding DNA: TGTGCCAGCAGCAAACGGCGGGGAATTTCCAGTGAGCAGTTCTTC.

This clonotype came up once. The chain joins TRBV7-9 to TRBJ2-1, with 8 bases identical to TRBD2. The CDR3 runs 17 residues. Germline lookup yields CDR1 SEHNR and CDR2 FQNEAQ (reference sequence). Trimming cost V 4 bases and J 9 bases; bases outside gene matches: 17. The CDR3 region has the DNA TGTGCCAGCAGCTCCCCACGCGCGGCTAGCGGGCGGCTTGAGCAGTTCTTC. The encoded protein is CASSSPRAASGRLEQFF.

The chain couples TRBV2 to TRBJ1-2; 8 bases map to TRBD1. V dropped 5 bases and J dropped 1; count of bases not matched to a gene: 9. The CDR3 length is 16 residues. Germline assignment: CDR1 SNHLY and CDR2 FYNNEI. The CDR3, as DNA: TGTGCCAGCAGTCCTTGGACAGGGAAGGATAACTATGGCTACACCTTC. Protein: CASSPWTGKDNYGYTF.

The CDR3 DNA is TGTGCCAGCAGCGTTGGACAGGGACCCTATGGCTACACCTTC. Translated, it gives CASSVGQGPYGYTF. The J gene is TRBJ1-2, the V gene TRBV9; 8 bases line up with TRBD1. The CDR3 extends over 14 amino acids. V shed 2 bases, J shed 4 bases, and the junction held 4 bases outside the gene matches. Per germline, CDR1 SGDLS and CDR2 YYNGEE.

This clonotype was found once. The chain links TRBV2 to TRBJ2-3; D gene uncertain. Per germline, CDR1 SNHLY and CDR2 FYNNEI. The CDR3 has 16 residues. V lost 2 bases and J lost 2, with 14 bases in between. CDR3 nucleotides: TGTGCCAGCAGTGAAAGTGTTGGCGGTTCCACAGATACGCAGTATTTT. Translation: CASSESVGGSTDTQYF. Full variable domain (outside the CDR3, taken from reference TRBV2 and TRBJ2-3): EPEVTQTPSHQVTQMGQEVILRCVPISNHLYFYWYRQILGQKVEFLVSFYNNEISEKSEIFDDQFSVERPDGSNFTLKIRSTKLEDSAMYFCASSESVGGSTDTQYFGPGTRLTVL.

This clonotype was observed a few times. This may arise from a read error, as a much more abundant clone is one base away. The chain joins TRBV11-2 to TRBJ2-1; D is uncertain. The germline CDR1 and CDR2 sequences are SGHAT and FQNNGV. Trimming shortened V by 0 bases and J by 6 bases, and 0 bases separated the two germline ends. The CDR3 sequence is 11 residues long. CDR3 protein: CASSLDNEQFF. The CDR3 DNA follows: TGTGCCAGCAGCTTAGACAATGAGCAGTTCTTC. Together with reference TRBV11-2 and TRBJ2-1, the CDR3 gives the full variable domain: EAGVAQSPRYKIIEKRQSVAFWCNPISGHATLYWYQQILGQGPKLLIQFQNNGVVDDSQLPKDRFSAERLKGVDSTLKIQPAKLEDSAVYLCASSLDNEQFFGPGTRLTVL.

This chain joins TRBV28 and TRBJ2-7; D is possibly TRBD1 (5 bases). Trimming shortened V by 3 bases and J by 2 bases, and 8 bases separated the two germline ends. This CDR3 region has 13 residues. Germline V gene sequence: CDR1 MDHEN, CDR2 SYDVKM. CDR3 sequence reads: CASSFGAPYEQYF. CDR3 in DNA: TGTGCCAGCAGTTTTGGGGCCCCCTACGAGCAGTACTTC.

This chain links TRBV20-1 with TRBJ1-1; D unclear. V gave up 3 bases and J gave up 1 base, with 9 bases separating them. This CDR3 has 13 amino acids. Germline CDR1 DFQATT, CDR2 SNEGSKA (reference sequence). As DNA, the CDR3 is TGCAGTGCTAGGGACTTTAAGAACACTGAAGCTTTCTTT. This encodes CSARDFKNTEAFF.

CDR3 protein: CSARHFGGGNQPQHF. The CDR3 DNA reads TGCAGTGCTAGGCACTTTGGAGGTGGCAATCAGCCCCAGCATTTT. This chain links TRBV20-1 with TRBJ1-5; D not resolved. Germline V lookup: CDR1 DFQATT, CDR2 SNEGSKA (reference sequence). V lost 3 bases, J lost 2 bases, and 14 bases lay in between. The CDR3 has 15 residues.

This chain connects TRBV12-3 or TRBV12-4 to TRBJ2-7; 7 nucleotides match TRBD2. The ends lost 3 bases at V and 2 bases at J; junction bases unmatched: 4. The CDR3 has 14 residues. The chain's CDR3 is CASSFYGGTYEQYF. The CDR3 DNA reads TGTGCCAGCAGTTTCTACGGGGGGACCTACGAGCAGTACTTC.

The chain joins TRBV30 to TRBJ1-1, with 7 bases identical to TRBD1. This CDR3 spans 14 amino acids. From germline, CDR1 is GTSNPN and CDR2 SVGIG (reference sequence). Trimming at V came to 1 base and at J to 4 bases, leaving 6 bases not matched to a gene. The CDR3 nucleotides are TGTGCCTGGAGTGGGGAACAGGGGCCCACTGAAGCTTTCTTT. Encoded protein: CAWSGEQGPTEAFF.

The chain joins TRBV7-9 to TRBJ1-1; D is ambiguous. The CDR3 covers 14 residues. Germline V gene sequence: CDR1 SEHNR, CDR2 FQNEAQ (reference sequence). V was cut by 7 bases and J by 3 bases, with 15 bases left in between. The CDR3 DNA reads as TGTGCCAGCAAAGGGTATCGGTTTGACACTGAAGCTTTCTTT. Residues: CASKGYRFDTEAFF.

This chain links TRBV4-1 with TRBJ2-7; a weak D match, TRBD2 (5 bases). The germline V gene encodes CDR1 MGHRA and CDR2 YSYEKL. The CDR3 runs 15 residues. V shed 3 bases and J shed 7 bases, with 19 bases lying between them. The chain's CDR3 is CASSHEGWESGEQYF. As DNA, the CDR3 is TGCGCCAGCAGCCACGAGGGCTGGGAGTCGGGGGAGCAGTACTTC.

The CDR3 is CSATPRTEVNTEAFF. The CDR3 DNA is TGCAGTGCTACCCCCCGGACAGAGGTGAACACTGAAGCTTTCTTT. The V gene is TRBV20-1, the J gene TRBJ1-1; perhaps TRBD1 as D (6 bases). The germline CDR1 and CDR2 sequences are DFQATT and SNEGSKA (reference sequence). V lost 4 bases to trimming and J lost 0 bases, with 15 bases between them. The CDR3 sequence is 15 residues long.

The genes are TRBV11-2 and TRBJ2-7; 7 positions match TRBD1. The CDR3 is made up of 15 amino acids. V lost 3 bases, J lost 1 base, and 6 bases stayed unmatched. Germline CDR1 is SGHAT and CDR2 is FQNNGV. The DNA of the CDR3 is TGTGCCAGCAGCTTGCAGGGGGTACCATCCTACGAGCAGTACTTC. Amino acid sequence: CASSLQGVPSYEQYF.

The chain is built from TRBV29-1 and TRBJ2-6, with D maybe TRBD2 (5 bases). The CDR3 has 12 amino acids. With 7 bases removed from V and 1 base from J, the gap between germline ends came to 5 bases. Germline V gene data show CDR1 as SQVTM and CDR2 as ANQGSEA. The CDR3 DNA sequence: TGCAGCGGAGGGTCTGGGGCCAACGTCCTGACTTTC. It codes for CSGGSGANVLTF. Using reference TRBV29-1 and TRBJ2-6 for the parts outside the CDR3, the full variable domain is SAVISQKPSRDICQRGTSLTIQCQVDSQVTMMFWYRQQPGQSLTLIATANQGSEATYESGFVIDKFPISRPNLTFSTLTVSNMSPEDSSIYLCSGGSGANVLTFGAGSRLTVL.